Presented here are 21 T cell receptor beta chains from one specimen sequenced in a study of blood T cell repertoires in COVID-19. Clones were sequenced by immunoSEQ multiplex PCR, and TCRdb holds only the in-frame ones, with some missing. In the table there are about 74,000 clones, around nine tenths of which are singletons. The sample was peripheral blood. The receptors come from a woman aged 80 or over with active or convalescent COVID-19.

This chain joins TRBV7-2 and TRBJ1-2; 12 bases align to TRBD1. V was pared by 5 bases and J by 8 bases, with 3 bases of the junction left unmatched. The germline V gene has CDR1 SGHTA and CDR2 FQGNSA. The CDR3 has 13 residues. The CDR3 here is CASSRGTGGGYTF. DNA of the CDR3: TGTGCCAGCAGCCGCGGGACAGGGGGCGGCTACACCTTC.

The chain joins TRBV18 to TRBJ1-1; TRBD1 agrees at 9 bases. The germline CDR1 and CDR2 sequences are KGHSH and LQKENI. This CDR3 has 15 amino acids. The V gene end was trimmed by 3 bases and the J gene end by 4 bases; junction bases not matched to a gene: 6. CDR3 in amino acids: CASSPDRGAGTEAFF. DNA for the CDR3: TGTGCCAGCTCACCGGACAGGGGTGCAGGCACTGAAGCTTTCTTT. The variable domain in full, with the rest retrieved from reference TRBV18 and TRBJ1-1, is NAGVMQNPRHLVRRRGQEARLRCSPMKGHSHVYWYRQLPEEGLKFMVYLQKENIIDESGMPKERFSAEFPKEGPSILRIQQVVRGDSAAYFCASSPDRGAGTEAFFGQGTRLTVV.

The chain employs TRBV18 and TRBJ2-3, with TRBD2 matching 10 bases. V lost 3 bases to trimming and J lost 2 bases; unmatched junction nucleotides: 2. CDR3 length equals 15 residues. Germline V CDR1 and CDR2: KGHSH, LQKENI. The CDR3 sequence: CASSPTSGSTDTQYF. In DNA form, the CDR3 reads TGTGCCAGCTCACCGACTAGCGGGTCCACAGATACGCAGTATTTT.

The chain links TRBV6-5 to TRBJ1-2, with D possibly matching TRBD1 (5 bases). There are 15 residues in the CDR3. Trimming stripped 4 bases from V and 4 bases from J, with 16 bases between. Germline CDR1 reads MNHEY; CDR2 reads SVGAGI. CDR3 loop: CASSSPGGGSYGYTF. The DNA of the CDR3 is TGTGCCAGCAGTTCCCCCGGGGGGGGATCCTATGGCTACACCTTC.

This clone was seen a few times. V and J are TRBV11-2 and TRBJ2-2; D perhaps matches TRBD2 (7 bases). CDR1 is SGHAT and CDR2 is FQNNGV in the germline V gene. V dropped 8 bases and J dropped 7 bases, with 20 bases sitting between them. The CDR3 length is 15 residues. The CDR3 reads CASQTKGEGDGELFF. CDR3 nucleotides: TGTGCCAGCCAAACCAAGGGGGAGGGTGACGGGGAGCTGTTTTTT.

The V gene is TRBV2, the J gene TRBJ1-1; 9 bases agree with TRBD1. The V and J ends lost 5 bases and 3 bases, in that order; junction bases with no gene match: 4. This CDR3 spans 14 amino acids. Germline CDR1 SNHLY, CDR2 FYNNEI. CDR3 DNA: TGTGCCAGCAGTTTACAGGGGGCGGACACTGAAGCTTTCTTT. Protein sequence: CASSLQGADTEAFF.

This chain links TRBV5-4 with TRBJ2-1; the match to TRBD2 covers 12 bases. The CDR3 consists of 15 residues. Germline V gene sequence: CDR1 SGHNT, CDR2 YYREEE (reference sequence). The V segment lost 4 bases and the J segment 3 bases; nucleotides outside the gene matches: 2. This CDR3 reads CASSPTSGSYNEQFF. In DNA form, the CDR3 reads TGTGCCAGCAGCCCGACTAGCGGGAGCTACAATGAGCAGTTCTTC.

The DNA of the CDR3 is TGTGCCAGCAGTACTAGCGCCAAAAACATTCAGTACTTC. This encodes CASSTSAKNIQYF. The gene calls are TRBV12-3 or TRBV12-4 and TRBJ2-4, with D perhaps matching TRBD2 (6 bases). The CDR3 spans 13 residues. Trimming took 5 bases from V and 1 from J, leaving 6 bases between them.

J is TRBJ1-2 and V is TRBV7-9; a possible D gene is TRBD1 (5 bases). The CDR3 sequence is 11 residues long. Germline values: CDR1 SEHNR, CDR2 FQNEAQ (reference sequence). Trimming left V 5 bases short and J 10 bases short, with 11 bases between. CDR3 protein: CASSVDRFYTF. As DNA, the CDR3 is TGTGCCAGCAGCGTAGACAGATTCTACACCTTC.

V and J are TRBV7-6 and TRBJ1-5; 7 nucleotides align to TRBD1. Germline values: CDR1 SGHVS, CDR2 FNYEAQ. J gave up 7 bases and V 2 bases, and 2 bases lay outside the gene matches. The CDR3 consists of 13 residues. The CDR3 is CASSLQGDQPQHF. In DNA, the CDR3 is TGTGCCAGCAGCTTACAGGGGGACCAGCCCCAGCATTTT. The full variable domain, its missing parts supplied by reference TRBV7-6 and TRBJ1-5, is GAGVSQSPRYKVTKRGQDVALRCDPISGHVSLYWYRQALGQGPEFLTYFNYEAQQDKSGLPNDRFSAERPEGSISTLTIQRTEQRDSAMYRCASSLQGDQPQHFGDGTRLSIL.

The J gene is TRBJ1-6, the V gene TRBV10-2; D gene uncertain. Deletions cut 4 bases from V and 7 bases from J, with 5 bases between. CDR3 length equals 12 residues. CDR1 and CDR2 (germline): WSHSY, SAAADI. The CDR3 loop is CASSGGNSPLHF. Here the CDR3 DNA reads TGCGCCAGCAGTGGAGGGAATTCACCCCTCCACTTT.

This clone has more than one count but fewer than ten. The chain employs TRBV6-2 or TRBV6-3 and TRBJ1-2; TRBD1 agrees at 9 bases. The V and J ends lost 2 bases and 6 bases, in that order; junction bases with no gene match: 7. Germline CDR1 MNHEY, CDR2 SVGEGT. The CDR3 contains 15 residues. The CDR3 loop reads CASSYQTGGEDGYTF. The CDR3 nucleotides read TGTGCCAGCAGTTACCAAACAGGGGGCGAGGATGGCTACACCTTC.

This chain uses TRBV19 with TRBJ2-2, with a tentative D call TRBD2 (5 bases). Germline CDR1 and CDR2: LNHDA and SQIVND (reference sequence). With 5 bases removed from V and 4 bases from J, the gap between germline ends came to 11 bases. The CDR3 is 14 amino acids. The CDR3 is CASSGRTRTGELFF. DNA for the CDR3: TGTGCCAGTAGTGGCCGGACTCGCACCGGGGAGCTGTTTTTT. Full variable domain (missing parts from reference TRBV19 and TRBJ2-2): DGGITQSPKYLFRKEGQNVTLSCEQNLNHDAMYWYRQDPGQGLRLIYYSQIVNDFQKGDIAEGYSVSREKKESFPLTVTSAQKNPTAFYLCASSGRTRTGELFFGEGSRLTVL.

The gene calls are TRBV6-1 and TRBJ1-1; weak D call: TRBD1 (5 bases). Germline values: CDR1 MNHNS, CDR2 SASEGT. This CDR3 is built from 12 residues. Trimming stripped 0 bases from V and 8 bases from J, with 7 bases between. CDR3 protein: CASSEAPGEAFF. The CDR3, as DNA: TGTGCCAGCAGTGAAGCTCCAGGGGAAGCTTTCTTT.

This rearrangement joins TRBV27 to TRBJ1-5; 7 bases agree with TRBD1. CDR3 length: 14 residues. Per germline, CDR1 MNHEY and CDR2 SMNVEV (reference sequence). The junction had 5 bases not matched to a gene; V was cut back by 3 bases and J by 6 bases. The CDR3 protein is CASSFQGGGQPQHF. CDR3 in DNA: TGTGCCAGCAGTTTTCAGGGGGGCGGTCAGCCCCAGCATTTT.

J is TRBJ2-1 and V is TRBV27, with 7 positions matching TRBD1. V gave up 4 bases and J gave up 8 bases; unmatched junction bases: 14. Germline CDR1 is MNHEY and CDR2 is SMNVEV (reference sequence). This CDR3 has 16 residues. CDR3 amino acids: CASSWRTGPLVHEQFF. The DNA for the CDR3 is TGTGCCAGCAGTTGGCGGACAGGCCCTTTGGTGCATGAGCAGTTCTTC.

V gene TRBV10-3 combines with J gene TRBJ2-1; D is perhaps TRBD2 (6 bases). From germline, CDR1 is ENHRY and CDR2 SYGVKD. The ends were cut back, 4 bases at V and 10 bases at J, with 11 bases in the middle. This CDR3 comprises 12 residues. CDR3 coding DNA: TGTGCCATCAGTGTGACGGCGGGAGAGCAGTTCTTC. Translated, it gives CAISVTAGEQFF.

The chain carries TRBV28 and TRBJ2-7, with D possibly matching TRBD1 (5 bases). CDR3 length: 13 residues. Germline CDR1 MDHEN, CDR2 SYDVKM. Trimming removed 7 bases from V and 2 bases from J, with 12 bases in between. The CDR3 DNA is TGTGCCAGCAAGTGGGGCACACCCTACGAGCAGTACTTC. Translating gives CASKWGTPYEQYF.

The CDR3 region has the DNA TGTGCCAGCAGCTGGCCGGGATCCCTTACGGGAGGCTACACCTTC. It yields the protein CASSWPGSLTGGYTF. The chain links TRBV7-8 to TRBJ1-2; D remains ambiguous. The germline V gene has CDR1 SGHVS and CDR2 FQNEAQ. The CDR3 is 15 residues long. Trimming took 4 bases from V and 8 from J, leaving 20 bases between them.

This clone was counted a few times. The chain is built from TRBV18 and TRBJ2-7; the match to TRBD1 covers 8 bases. After removal of 6 bases from V and 7 bases from J, the junction contained 5 bases not matched to a gene. This CDR3 has 12 residues. Germline values: CDR1 KGHSH, CDR2 LQKENI. In DNA, the CDR3 is TGTGCCAGCTCCCTCGACAGGGGAGAGCAGTACTTC. Amino acids: CASSLDRGEQYF.

This chain joins TRBV5-1 and TRBJ1-4; 7 bases agree with TRBD1. The CDR3 runs to 14 residues. The V gene end was trimmed by 4 bases and the J gene end by 8 bases; junction bases not matched to a gene: 8. Germline CDR1 and CDR2: SGHRS and YFSETQ. CDR3 protein: CASSPQGGGEKLFF. In DNA, the CDR3 is TGCGCCAGCAGCCCCCAGGGGGGTGGCGAAAAACTGTTTTTT. Full variable domain (outside the CDR3, taken from reference TRBV5-1 and TRBJ1-4): KAGVTQTPRYLIKTRGQQVTLSCSPISGHRSVSWYQQTPGQGLQFLFEYFSETQRNKGNFPGRFSGRQFSNSRSEMNVSTLELGDSALYLCASSPQGGGEKLFFGSGTQLSVL.